A single sample is the source of the 27 T cell receptor beta chains below, sequenced in a study of early T cells in non-severe SARS-CoV-2 infection. Each CDR3 protein gets one entry after TCRdb re-called the 5' RACE reads with MiXCR. The sample shows around 100,000 distinct CDR3 sequences, about 15% of them seen only once. The sequenced sample was whole blood. These receptors all come from an adult who was a healthcare worker with PCR-confirmed SARS-CoV-2 infection or an uninfected control (not recorded which).

The CDR3 DNA reads TGTGCCACCGTAGAGGACCGGGACAGGGCGGATGAGCAGTTCTTC. Protein: CATVEDRDRADEQFF. V is TRBV10-3 and J is TRBJ2-1, with 9 bases lining up with TRBD1. V shed 10 bases and J 8 bases; nucleotides not matched to a gene: 15. The CDR3 contains 15 residues. The germline gives CDR1 ENHRY, CDR2 SYGVKD.

This clonotype was detected many times. The chain uses TRBV4-3 and TRBJ2-1; 10 bases match TRBD2. The CDR3 runs 16 residues. V gave up 0 bases and J gave up 1 base; unmatched junction bases: 0. CDR1 and CDR2 (germline): LGHNA, YSLEER. CDR3: CASSQDSGRSYNEQFF. The CDR3 bases are TGCGCCAGCAGCCAAGATAGCGGGAGGTCCTACAATGAGCAGTTCTTC.

Many counts were recorded for this clonotype. The chain couples TRBV6-1 to TRBJ1-5; no clear D. Germline loops: CDR1 MNHNS, CDR2 SASEGT. The CDR3 consists of 13 residues. V was clipped by 3 bases and J by 6 bases, with 9 bases between them. The CDR3 DNA reads as TGTGCCAGCAGTGAGTTGACGGGTCAGCCCCAGCATTTT. This gives the protein CASSELTGQPQHF.

A remark on this clonotype: Germline is not matched at one junction end, which may reflect a read error. This sequence joins TRBV20-1 and TRBJ2-1; tentative D call: TRBD1 (6 bases). There are 10 residues in the CDR3. The germline CDR1 and CDR2 sequences are DFQATT and SNEGSKA (reference sequence). This CDR3 is CSARPGKGVF. CDR3 sequence (DNA): TGCAGTGCTAGACCCGGGAAGGGGGTCTTC.

This clonotype was picked up a small number of times. This rearrangement joins TRBV7-8 to TRBJ1-1, with 9 bases fitting TRBD1. The V and J ends lost 4 bases and 1 base, in that order; junction bases with no gene match: 7. The CDR3 is made up of 16 amino acids. The germline gives CDR1 SGHVS, CDR2 FQNEAQ. For the CDR3, the DNA is TGTGCCAGCAGCTCCCAACAGGGGGCTGGGAACACTGAAGCTTTCTTT. Its protein product is CASSSQQGAGNTEAFF.

With regard to this clonotype: This could be a read error, since a much larger clone is one nucleotide away. V is TRBV29-1 and J is TRBJ1-1; no reliable D call. With 4 bases removed from V and 4 bases from J, the gap between germline ends came to 10 bases. Looked up from germline, CDR1 is SQVTM and CDR2 is ANQGSEA. This CDR3 is 12 amino acids long. The CDR3 DNA reads as TGCAGCGTTGGAACTCGTACCACTGAAGCTTTCTTT. Translation gives CSVGTRTTEAFF.

The gene calls are TRBV6-2 or TRBV6-3 and TRBJ1-5; D call uncertain. The CDR3 length is 19 residues. The ends were cut back, 2 bases at V and 0 bases at J, with 20 bases in the middle. The germline gives CDR1 MNHEY, CDR2 SVGEGT. CDR3 region: CASSYLGPPATYSNQPQHF. CDR3 sequence (DNA): TGTGCCAGCAGTTACCTCGGGCCTCCGGCGACATATAGCAATCAGCCCCAGCATTTT.

This clonotype has more than one count but fewer than ten. V is TRBV29-1 and J is TRBJ2-5; D remains unclear. The V end was cut by 5 bases, the J end by 4 bases, with 5 bases between. Per the germline V gene, CDR1 is SQVTM and CDR2 is ANQGSEA. This CDR3 region has 10 residues. The CDR3 reads CSVLAETQYF. The DNA for the CDR3 is TGCAGCGTTCTGGCAGAGACCCAGTACTTC.

This clonotype was counted only a few times. The rearrangement uses TRBV2 and TRBJ1-4, with a weak D call TRBD1 (5 bases). V was shortened by 4 bases and J by 0 bases, with 9 bases between the two germline ends. The CDR3 is 15 residues long. The germline CDR1 and CDR2 sequences are SNHLY and FYNNEI. The CDR3 nucleotides read TGTGCCAGCAGTGGAGCACAGGCAACTAATGAAAAACTGTTTTTT. Protein: CASSGAQATNEKLFF.

This clonotype occurred a few times. The chain is built from TRBV28 and TRBJ2-7; D might be TRBD1 (5 bases). The CDR3 length is 11 residues. Germline CDR1 reads MDHEN; CDR2 reads SYDVKM. V gave up 8 bases and J gave up 2 bases, with 7 bases separating them. This chain's CDR3 is CASQGTYEQYF. In DNA, the CDR3 is TGTGCCAGCCAGGGTACCTACGAGCAGTACTTC.

This chain uses TRBV28 with TRBJ1-5, with D perhaps matching TRBD1 (6 bases). The CDR3 has 14 amino acids. The germline V and J ends were trimmed by 3 bases and 4 bases, with 10 bases remaining between them. In germline, CDR1 is MDHEN, CDR2 SYDVKM. The CDR3 is CASSLSGANQPQHF. CDR3 coding DNA: TGTGCCAGCAGTTTGTCAGGGGCGAATCAGCCCCAGCATTTT.

This clonotype was counted a few times. This chain connects TRBV19 to TRBJ1-5; D remains ambiguous. This CDR3 has 13 residues. The V and J ends lost 9 bases and 4 bases respectively, with 13 bases between them. CDR1 and CDR2 from the germline V gene are LNHDA and SQIVND (reference sequence). The CDR3 reads CARRRGGNQPQHF. In DNA, the CDR3 is TGTGCCAGGCGAAGAGGAGGTAATCAGCCCCAGCATTTT. The variable domain in full, completed from reference TRBV19 and TRBJ1-5, reads DGGITQSPKYLFRKEGQNVTLSCEQNLNHDAMYWYRQDPGQGLRLIYYSQIVNDFQKGDIAEGYSVSREKKESFPLTVTSAQKNPTAFYLCARRRGGNQPQHFGDGTRLSIL.

This clonotype came up a few times. This chain connects TRBV15 to TRBJ2-7; a weak D match, TRBD1 (5 bases). With 0 bases removed from V and 5 bases from J, the gap between germline ends came to 14 bases. Per germline, CDR1 LNHNV and CDR2 YYDKDF (reference sequence). This CDR3 has 15 residues. CDR3 DNA: TGTGCCACCAGCAGAGATAGGAGCAGGGTGAACGAGCAGTACTTC. It codes for CATSRDRSRVNEQYF. Looking up the rest from reference TRBV15 and TRBJ2-7 gives the full variable domain: DAMVIQNPRYQVTQFGKPVTLSCSQTLNHNVMYWYQQKSSQAPKLLFHYYDKDFNNEADTPDNFQSRRPNTSFCFLDIRSPGLGDTAMYLCATSRDRSRVNEQYFGPGTRLTVT.

This chain links TRBV3-1 with TRBJ2-7; D gene ambiguous. Germline lookup yields CDR1 LGHDT and CDR2 YNNKEL (reference sequence). This CDR3 spans 13 amino acids. The V end lost 4 bases, the J end lost 3 bases, and 10 bases lay between the germline ends. The chain's CDR3 is CASSPGVSYEQYF. The CDR3 bases are TGTGCCAGCAGCCCAGGAGTCAGCTACGAGCAGTACTTC.

J is TRBJ1-1 and V is TRBV13; no reliable D call. Trimming cost V 2 bases and J 4 bases, with 11 bases left between them. The CDR3 runs to 14 residues. Germline V CDR1 and CDR2: PRHDT, FYEKMQ (reference sequence). The CDR3 is CASSLTEAPTEAFF. The CDR3 DNA follows: TGTGCCAGCAGCTTAACTGAGGCACCCACTGAAGCTTTCTTT.

The chain combines TRBV12-3 or TRBV12-4 with TRBJ1-5; D is possibly TRBD1 (6 bases). V shed 5 bases and J shed 0 bases, with 14 bases lying between them. This CDR3 is built from 16 residues. The CDR3 coding sequence is TGTGCCAGCAGTGGGTGGACAGATTTTAGCAATCAGCCCCAGCATTTT. This encodes CASSGWTDFSNQPQHF.

In this sample, this clonotype turned up a few times. This chain links TRBV28 with TRBJ2-4; D possibly corresponds to TRBD2 (5 bases). CDR3 length: 15 amino acids. Looked up from germline, CDR1 is MDHEN and CDR2 is SYDVKM. Here the CDR3 DNA reads TGTGCGCATTCCGTGGCAGGACTAGCCAAAAACATTCAGTACTTC. Amino acid sequence: CAHSVAGLAKNIQYF.

The chain has TRBV5-1 and TRBJ2-3; unclear D gene. From germline, CDR1 is SGHRS and CDR2 YFSETQ. Trimming shortened V by 0 bases and J by 0 bases, and 8 bases separated the two germline ends. This CDR3 has 15 residues. CDR3 region: CASSLAFVSTDTQYF. The CDR3 DNA follows: TGCGCCAGCAGCTTGGCCTTTGTAAGCACAGATACGCAGTATTTT.

The genes are TRBV5-6 and TRBJ2-2; the D is unclear. Germline-derived CDR1 and CDR2 are SGHDT and YYEEEE. The CDR3 spans 15 residues. Trimming stripped 4 bases from V and 6 bases from J, with 16 bases between. The CDR3 region is CASSVLETAAGELFF. The CDR3 DNA is TGTGCCAGCAGCGTCCTAGAGACGGCCGCCGGGGAGCTGTTTTTT.

Notes on this clonotype: A much larger clone sits a single nucleotide away, making a read error possible. The gene calls are TRBV7-9 and TRBJ2-7, with D perhaps matching TRBD1 (5 bases). The CDR3 runs to 12 residues. The germline V gene has CDR1 SEHNR and CDR2 FQNEAQ (reference sequence). CDR3 loop: CASTDSSYGQYF. CDR3 nucleotides: TGTGCCAGCACCGACAGTTCCTACGGGCAGTACTTC.

The chain joins TRBV12-3 or TRBV12-4 to TRBJ1-4, with a possible D match to TRBD1 (6 bases). The V gene lost 8 bases and the J gene lost 10 bases, with 14 bases spanning the gap. The CDR3 spans 12 residues. CDR3 amino acids: CASLKRGGKLFF. CDR3 in DNA: TGTGCCAGCCTAAAACGAGGGGGAAAACTGTTTTTT.

This clonotype has just a few counts. The chain is built from TRBV30 and TRBJ2-1; D is unresolved. Germline CDR1 reads GTSNPN; CDR2 reads SVGIG (reference sequence). The CDR3 totals 17 residues. V lost 3 bases and J lost 1, with 19 bases in between. CDR3 bases: TGTGCCTGGAGACCTACTCTTGGGGAACGGTCCTACAATGAGCAGTTCTTC. This codes for CAWRPTLGERSYNEQFF.

This clonotype occurred many times. This chain connects TRBV12-3 or TRBV12-4 to TRBJ2-3; D gene uncertain. This CDR3 is 12 amino acids long. V shed 5 bases and J shed 7 bases, with 10 bases lying between them. The CDR3: CASSLKGYTQYF. The CDR3 nucleotides read TGTGCCAGCAGTCTAAAGGGTTATACGCAGTATTTT.

This clonotype was counted between two and nine times. The rearrangement uses TRBV28 and TRBJ2-1; no firm D call. The CDR3 is made up of 12 amino acids. Germline V gives CDR1 MDHEN, CDR2 SYDVKM. The V end was cut by 6 bases, the J end by 2 bases, with 5 bases between. The CDR3 coding sequence is TGTGCCAGCAGACCTACCTACAATGAGCAGTTCTTC. The encoded protein is CASRPTYNEQFF.

This clonotype turned up a few times. This chain links TRBV24-1 with TRBJ2-1; no clear D gene. The CDR3 totals 13 residues. The germline V gene has CDR1 KGHDR and CDR2 SFDVKD. With 5 bases removed from V and 5 bases from J, the gap between germline ends came to 9 bases. CDR3 DNA sequence: TGTGCCACCAGTGGGGATAGTGACAATGAGCAGTTCTTC. It encodes CATSGDSDNEQFF.

This clonotype was seen a handful of times. The chain couples TRBV27 to TRBJ2-3; weak D call: TRBD2 (5 bases). CDR1 MNHEY and CDR2 SMNVEV come from the germline V gene (reference sequence). The CDR3 has 18 residues. Trimming removed 4 bases from V and 0 bases from J, with 20 bases in between. The CDR3 DNA is TGTGCCAGCAGTTCCCCCGTGATTAGCGAAGCTAGCACAGATACGCAGTATTTT. Translating gives CASSSPVISEASTDTQYF.

This clonotype was detected ten times or more. The CDR3 nucleotides are TGTGCCAGCAGTCCGGGACTCTCGGGGATATGGGACGAGCAGTACTTC. Amino acids: CASSPGLSGIWDEQYF. V usage is TRBV7-6 and J usage is TRBJ2-7; possible D gene TRBD2, 6 bases. Trimming cost V 6 bases and J 5 bases, with 23 bases left between them. This CDR3 has 16 residues. CDR1 and CDR2 (germline): SGHVS, FNYEAQ. The full variable domain, its missing parts supplied by reference TRBV7-6 and TRBJ2-7, is GAGVSQSPRYKVTKRGQDVALRCDPISGHVSLYWYRQALGQGPEFLTYFNYEAQQDKSGLPNDRFSAERPEGSISTLTIQRTEQRDSAMYRCASSPGLSGIWDEQYFGPGTRLTVT.